The next 24 T cell receptor beta chains were all read from a single sample in a study of cytomegalovirus exposure and HLA in healthy donors. Both 60 Vbeta primers and 13 Jbeta primers went into the PCR. Using immunoSEQ multiplex PCR, the repertoire was profiled, and TCRdb retains in-frame clones only, with some absent. The sample includes around 90,000 clones, approximately 68% of them seen just once. The source material was PBMCs. The receptors were gathered from a boy between 10 and 17 years old in good health and CMV-seropositive.

CDR3 region: CASSQGSRLWDRAFFSYEQYF. The CDR3 nucleotides read TGTGCCAGCAGCCAAGGTTCTCGTCTTTGGGACAGGGCGTTTTTCTCCTACGAGCAGTACTTC. V usage is TRBV14 and J usage is TRBJ2-7; 9 bases agree with TRBD1. Germline V gene lookup returns CDR1 SGHDN and CDR2 FVKESK. The trim removed 1 base at V and 0 bases at J, leaving 19 bases unmatched. The CDR3 runs 21 residues.

The chain joins TRBV18 to TRBJ1-3; D is unresolved. There are 14 residues in the CDR3. Germline V gives CDR1 KGHSH, CDR2 LQKENI. V lost 2 bases to trimming and J lost 3 bases, with 8 bases between them. DNA for the CDR3: TGTGCCAGCTCACCAGACGGGGATGGAAACACCATATATTTT. Amino acids: CASSPDGDGNTIYF.

V gene TRBV4-1 combines with J gene TRBJ2-7; weak D call: TRBD2 (5 bases). Germline assignment: CDR1 MGHRA and CDR2 YSYEKL. The CDR3 has 16 residues. With 4 bases removed from V and 0 bases from J, the gap between germline ends came to 16 bases. The CDR3 DNA is TGCGCCAGCAGCCCGAGCGGAGGTCACAGCTCCTACGAGCAGTACTTC. The encoded protein is CASSPSGGHSSYEQYF.

The gene calls are TRBV5-1 and TRBJ2-7, with TRBD1 identical over 8 bases. V gave up 5 bases and J gave up 4 bases; unmatched junction bases: 14. CDR3 size: 16 residues. Germline CDR1 reads SGHRS; CDR2 reads YFSETQ. The DNA for the CDR3 is TGCGCCAGCAGAGATCTTCCAGGGGGCGCGGGTTACGAGCAGTACTTC. Its protein product is CASRDLPGGAGYEQYF.

The chain employs TRBV18 and TRBJ1-5, with 9 bases fitting TRBD1. V lost 6 bases and J lost 7; bases outside the gene matches: 7. This CDR3 has 14 residues. The germline CDR1 and CDR2 sequences are KGHSH and LQKENI. This chain's CDR3 is CASSTGGAGQPQHF. The CDR3 coding sequence is TGTGCCAGCTCGACAGGGGGGGCCGGCCAGCCCCAGCATTTT.

The chain couples TRBV5-1 to TRBJ2-5; 8 nucleotides match TRBD1. The CDR3 spans 15 residues. V gave up 4 bases and J gave up 2 bases; unmatched junction bases: 7. The germline V gene has CDR1 SGHRS and CDR2 YFSETQ. The DNA of the CDR3 is TGCGCCAGCAGCAGGTTGGGGACAGGACAAGAGACCCAGTACTTC. This encodes CASSRLGTGQETQYF.

This clone was counted a few times. The J gene is TRBJ2-5, the V gene TRBV6-5; D is possibly TRBD2 (5 bases). Trimming stripped 7 bases from V and 4 bases from J, with 13 bases between. The CDR3 totals 13 residues. Germline V gene data show CDR1 as MNHEY and CDR2 as SVGAGI. The CDR3 nucleotides read TGTGCCAGCAAAAGACCCGGAGGAGAGACCCAGTACTTC. Its translation: CASKRPGGETQYF.

The CDR3 DNA is TGTGCCAGCTCACCGGGACAGGGGGCCGGTACTAATGAAAAACTGTTTTTT. Its translation: CASSPGQGAGTNEKLFF. The V gene is TRBV18, the J gene TRBJ1-4; the match to TRBD1 covers 12 bases. The CDR3 spans 17 residues. The germline gives CDR1 KGHSH, CDR2 LQKENI. After removal of 3 bases from V and 2 bases from J, the junction contained 4 bases not matched to a gene.

There are a few counts of this clone. The rearrangement links TRBV5-4 to TRBJ2-3, with 8 bases matching TRBD2. The CDR3 is made up of 16 amino acids. V shed 2 bases, J shed 3 bases, and the junction held 8 bases outside the gene matches. Germline V gene sequence: CDR1 SGHNT, CDR2 YYREEE (reference sequence). CDR3 loop: CASSFPGGSKTDTQYF. The CDR3 nucleotides read TGTGCCAGCAGCTTTCCGGGGGGGTCCAAAACAGATACGCAGTATTTT.

This chain connects TRBV11-3 to TRBJ2-1; 11 bases are shared with TRBD1. The CDR3 length is 14 residues. With V trimmed by 5 bases and J by 7 bases, 4 bases remained unmatched. Per the germline V gene, CDR1 is SGHNT and CDR2 is YENEEA. For the CDR3, the DNA is TGTGCCAGCAGCCCCGGGACAGGGGGGAATGAGCAGTTCTTC. Translating it yields CASSPGTGGNEQFF.

The genes are TRBV6-7 and TRBJ2-1, with 7 positions matching TRBD2. TRBV6-7 carries the ORF label, with uncertain function. The CDR3 totals 16 residues. Germline trimming cut 4 bases from V and 5 bases from J; bases unmatched to any gene: 11. The CDR3 DNA is TGTGCCAGCAGTTTGTCAGGGCTAGCGGACCACAATGAGCAGTTCTTC. This encodes CASSLSGLADHNEQFF.

CDR3 DNA: TGCGCCAGCAGCTTTGGAGGGAATCGTTCCTACGAGCAGTACTTC. Amino acid sequence: CASSFGGNRSYEQYF. The chain is built from TRBV5-1 and TRBJ2-7; D is perhaps TRBD2 (6 bases). Trimming stripped 2 bases from V and 1 base from J, with 13 bases between. Germline CDR1 reads SGHRS; CDR2 reads YFSETQ. The CDR3 has 15 amino acids.

The chain uses TRBV5-1 and TRBJ1-1; TRBD1 might be the D (6 bases). CDR3 length equals 14 residues. V was clipped by 0 bases and J by 1 base, with 7 bases between them. Germline values: CDR1 SGHRS, CDR2 YFSETQ. The CDR3 is CASSLADRNTEAFF. DNA for the CDR3: TGCGCCAGCAGCTTGGCGGACAGGAACACTGAAGCTTTCTTT.

This clone was seen only once. The chain carries TRBV5-1 and TRBJ2-5; 8 bases map to TRBD2. The CDR3 is 16 residues long. Trimming removed 0 bases from V and 5 bases from J; junction bases left unmatched: 9. Germline V gene data show CDR1 as SGHRS and CDR2 as YFSETQ. The CDR3 protein is CASSLGVSGGIETQYF. The CDR3 bases are TGCGCCAGCAGCTTGGGTGTCAGCGGGGGTATCGAGACCCAGTACTTC.

DNA for the CDR3: TGTGCCAGCAGCGTCGCCTGGGACAGGGTACACAATGAGCAGTTCTTC. Residues: CASSVAWDRVHNEQFF. The chain has TRBV9 and TRBJ2-1; 9 bases are a match to TRBD1. There are 16 residues in the CDR3. J gave up 5 bases and V 2 bases, and 8 bases lay outside the gene matches. Looked up from germline, CDR1 is SGDLS and CDR2 is YYNGEE.

Here the CDR3 reads CASSYVRWTGSKNIQYF. CDR3 bases: TGCGCCAGCAGTTATGTCCGATGGACAGGGTCCAAAAACATTCAGTACTTC. This chain connects TRBV10-2 to TRBJ2-4; TRBD1 aligns across 8 bases. The germline V gene encodes CDR1 WSHSY and CDR2 SAAADI. The CDR3 contains 17 residues. Trimming cost V 5 bases and J 2 bases; bases outside gene matches: 11.

The chain recombines TRBV5-1 with TRBJ2-7, with 7 bases matching TRBD1. Germline V gene sequence: CDR1 SGHRS, CDR2 YFSETQ. Trimming removed 5 bases from V and 1 base from J; junction bases left unmatched: 9. The CDR3 runs 15 residues. CDR3 nucleotide sequence: TGCGCCAGCAGAAAAGGACAGGTGGATTCCTACGAGCAGTACTTC. Its protein product is CASRKGQVDSYEQYF.

The chain is built from TRBV2 and TRBJ1-2; weak D call: TRBD1 (5 bases). CDR1 is SNHLY and CDR2 is FYNNEI in the germline V gene. The CDR3 has 14 amino acids. CDR3 region: CAPGGVNDPYGYTF. The CDR3 DNA reads TGTGCTCCGGGGGGGGTTAATGATCCCTATGGCTACACCTTC.

This chain links TRBV7-9 with TRBJ2-7; TRBD2 matches at 7 bases. The CDR3 contains 14 residues. Germline CDR1 and CDR2: SEHNR and FQNEAQ (reference sequence). Germline trimming cut 5 bases from V and 2 bases from J; bases unmatched to any gene: 6. CDR3 in DNA: TGTGCCAGCAGCCCCCCGAGCGGGACCTACGAGCAGTACTTC. Amino acid sequence: CASSPPSGTYEQYF.

The genes are TRBV5-6 and TRBJ1-2; 9 positions match TRBD1. V was clipped by 4 bases and J by 1 base; unmatched bases: 8. The CDR3 length is 16 residues. Germline V CDR1 and CDR2: SGHDT, YYEEEE. Written as DNA, the CDR3 is TGTGCCAGCAGCCACGGGACAGGGAAAGGTAACTATGGCTACACCTTC. Encoded protein: CASSHGTGKGNYGYTF.

Remarks on this clone: The limits of the CDR3 on the DNA are not certain, so only TCRdb's listed CDR3 is given. V and J are TRBV14 and TRBJ2-1; the table's D gene call, TRBD1, was not cross checked with the DNA. CDR1 and CDR2 from the germline V gene are SGHDN and FVKESK. Termini included, the CDR3 measures 12 amino acids. Here the CDR3 reads CASSQVGPGAFF.

The V and J genes are TRBV5-4 and TRBJ2-1; a weak D match, TRBD2 (5 bases). CDR1 is SGHNT and CDR2 is YYREEE in the germline V gene (reference sequence). CDR3 length: 13 residues. V was pared by 3 bases and J by 3 bases, with 7 bases between. CDR3 coding DNA: TGTGCCAGCAGCTACGACTACTACAATGAGCAGTTCTTC. This encodes CASSYDYYNEQFF.

The V gene is TRBV6-1, the J gene TRBJ1-2; maybe TRBD1 (5 bases). V lost 1 base and J 7 bases, leaving 10 bases between the germline ends. This CDR3 spans 13 amino acids. CDR1 and CDR2 (germline): MNHNS, SASEGT. In DNA form, the CDR3 reads TGTGCCAGCAGTGAAGGTGTGGGGCTTGGCTACACCTTC. It is translated as CASSEGVGLGYTF.

This clone was counted a few times. DNA of the CDR3: TGCGCCAGCAGCTTGGGACTGACGAACACTGAAGCTTTCTTT. It specifies CASSLGLTNTEAFF. The rearrangement uses TRBV5-1 and TRBJ1-1; D remains ambiguous. Germline-derived CDR1 and CDR2 are SGHRS and YFSETQ. The CDR3 covers 14 residues. Trimming removed 0 bases at V and 1 base at J, with 7 bases between.